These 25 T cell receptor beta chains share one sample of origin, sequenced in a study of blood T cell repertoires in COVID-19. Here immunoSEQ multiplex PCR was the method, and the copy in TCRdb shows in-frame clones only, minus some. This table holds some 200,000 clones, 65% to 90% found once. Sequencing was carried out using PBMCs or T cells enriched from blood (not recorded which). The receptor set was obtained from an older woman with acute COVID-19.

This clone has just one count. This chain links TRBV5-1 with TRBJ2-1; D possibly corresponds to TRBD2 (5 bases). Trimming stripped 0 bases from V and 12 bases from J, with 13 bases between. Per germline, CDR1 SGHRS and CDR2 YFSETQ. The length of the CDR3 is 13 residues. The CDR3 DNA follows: TGCGCCAGCAGCTTGGAGGGTTCGGCGGGGCAGTTCTTC. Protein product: CASSLEGSAGQFF.

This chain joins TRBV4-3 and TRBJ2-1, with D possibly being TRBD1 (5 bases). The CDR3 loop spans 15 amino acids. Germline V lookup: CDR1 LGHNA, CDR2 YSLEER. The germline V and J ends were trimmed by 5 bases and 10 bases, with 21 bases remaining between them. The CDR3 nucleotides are TGCGCCAGCAGCGAAGGAAGGCTCATGGGGCACGAGCAGTTCTTC. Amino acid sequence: CASSEGRLMGHEQFF.

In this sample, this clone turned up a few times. The chain's CDR3 is CASSVGQGGGYTF. The CDR3 bases are TGTGCCAGCAGCGTAGGCCAGGGAGGAGGCTACACCTTC. This chain links TRBV9 with TRBJ1-2; possibly TRBD1 for D (5 bases). CDR3 length: 13 residues. Germline V gene data show CDR1 as SGDLS and CDR2 as YYNGEE. V lost 0 bases, J lost 8 bases, and 11 bases lay in between.

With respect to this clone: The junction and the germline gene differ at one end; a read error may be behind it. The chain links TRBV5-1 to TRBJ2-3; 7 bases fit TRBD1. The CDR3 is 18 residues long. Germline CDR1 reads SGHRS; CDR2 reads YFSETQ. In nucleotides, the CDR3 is TGCGCCAGCAACTTGGATGTAGGACAGGTGGGGGTTTCAGATACGCAGTATTTT. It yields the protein CASNLDVGQVGVSDTQYF.

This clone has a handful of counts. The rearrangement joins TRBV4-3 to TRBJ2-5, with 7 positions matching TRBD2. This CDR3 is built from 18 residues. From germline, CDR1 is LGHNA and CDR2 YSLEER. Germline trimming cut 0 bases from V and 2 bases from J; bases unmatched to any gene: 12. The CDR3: CASSQDSRTRVGQETQYF. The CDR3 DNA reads TGCGCCAGCAGCCAAGATAGCAGGACTAGGGTCGGACAAGAGACCCAGTACTTC.

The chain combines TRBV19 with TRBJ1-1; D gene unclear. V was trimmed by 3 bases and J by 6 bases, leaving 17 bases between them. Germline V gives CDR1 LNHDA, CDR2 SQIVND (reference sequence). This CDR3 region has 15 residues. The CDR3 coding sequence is TGTGCCAGTAGTATTATGATGTTGGACGGGGCTGAAGCTTTCTTT. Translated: CASSIMMLDGAEAFF.

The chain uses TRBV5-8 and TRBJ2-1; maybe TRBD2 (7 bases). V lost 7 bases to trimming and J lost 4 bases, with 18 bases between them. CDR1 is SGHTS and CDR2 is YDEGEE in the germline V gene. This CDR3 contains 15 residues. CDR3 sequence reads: CASSRRGARYNEQFF. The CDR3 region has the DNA TGTGCCAGCTCCCGCCGGGGGGCACGTTACAATGAGCAGTTCTTC.

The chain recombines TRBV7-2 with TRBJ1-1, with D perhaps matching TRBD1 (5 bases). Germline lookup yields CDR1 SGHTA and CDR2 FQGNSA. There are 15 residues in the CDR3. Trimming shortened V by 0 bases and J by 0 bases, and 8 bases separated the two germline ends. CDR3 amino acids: CASSLAQGLNTEAFF. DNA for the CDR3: TGTGCCAGCAGCTTAGCCCAGGGTCTGAACACTGAAGCTTTCTTT.

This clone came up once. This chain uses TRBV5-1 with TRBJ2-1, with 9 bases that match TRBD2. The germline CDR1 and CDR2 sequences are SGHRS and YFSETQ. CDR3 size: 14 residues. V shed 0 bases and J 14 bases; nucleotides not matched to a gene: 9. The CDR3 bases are TGCGCCAGCAGCTTGGCTAGCGGGGCCGAGCGGAAGTTCTTC. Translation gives CASSLASGAERKFF.

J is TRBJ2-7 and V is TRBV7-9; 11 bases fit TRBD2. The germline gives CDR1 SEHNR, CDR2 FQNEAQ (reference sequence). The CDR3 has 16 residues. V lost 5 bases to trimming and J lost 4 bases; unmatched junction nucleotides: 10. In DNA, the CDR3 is TGTGCCAGCAGCCCAATAGGGGGACTAGCGGATTACGAGCAGTACTTC. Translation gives CASSPIGGLADYEQYF.

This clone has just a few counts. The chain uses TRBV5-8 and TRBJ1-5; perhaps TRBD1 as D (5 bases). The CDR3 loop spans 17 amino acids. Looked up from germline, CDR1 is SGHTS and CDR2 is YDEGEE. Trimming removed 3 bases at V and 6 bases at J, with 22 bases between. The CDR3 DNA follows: TGTGCCAGCAGCTCCCCAGTTGGGGGGGGTGATGGTCAGCCCCAGCATTTT. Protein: CASSSPVGGGDGQPQHF.

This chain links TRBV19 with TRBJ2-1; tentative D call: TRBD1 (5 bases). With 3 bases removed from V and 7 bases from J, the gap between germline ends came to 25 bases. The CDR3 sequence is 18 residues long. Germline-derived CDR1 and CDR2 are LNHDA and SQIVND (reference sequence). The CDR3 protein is CASSIASPDSISTNEQFF. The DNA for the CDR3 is TGTGCCAGTAGTATTGCGTCCCCCGACAGCATCTCGACTAATGAGCAGTTCTTC.

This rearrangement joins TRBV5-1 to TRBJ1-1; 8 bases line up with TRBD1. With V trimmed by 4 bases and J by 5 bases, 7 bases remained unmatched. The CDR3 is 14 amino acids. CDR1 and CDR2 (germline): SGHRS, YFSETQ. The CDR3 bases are TGCGCCAGCAGCGGCGGACAGGGATGGACTGAAGCTTTCTTT. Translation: CASSGGQGWTEAFF. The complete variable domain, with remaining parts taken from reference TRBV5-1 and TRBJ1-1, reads KAGVTQTPRYLIKTRGQQVTLSCSPISGHRSVSWYQQTPGQGLQFLFEYFSETQRNKGNFPGRFSGRQFSNSRSEMNVSTLELGDSALYLCASSGGQGWTEAFFGQGTRLTVV.

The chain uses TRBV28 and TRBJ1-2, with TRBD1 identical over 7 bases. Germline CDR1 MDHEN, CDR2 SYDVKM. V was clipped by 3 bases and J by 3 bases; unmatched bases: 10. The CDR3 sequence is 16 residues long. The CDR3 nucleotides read TGTGCCAGCAGTTTGGAGGGGGCGCGGTTTCACTATGGCTACACCTTC. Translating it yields CASSLEGARFHYGYTF.

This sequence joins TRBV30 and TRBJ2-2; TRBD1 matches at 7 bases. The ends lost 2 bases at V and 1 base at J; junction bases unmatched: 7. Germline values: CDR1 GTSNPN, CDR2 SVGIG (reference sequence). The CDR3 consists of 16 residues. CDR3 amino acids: CAWSLGGSLNTGELFF. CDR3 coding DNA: TGTGCCTGGAGTTTAGGGGGCTCCTTGAACACCGGGGAGCTGTTTTTT. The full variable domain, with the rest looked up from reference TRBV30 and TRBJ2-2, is SQTIHQWPATLVQPVGSPLSLECTVEGTSNPNLYWYRQAAGRGLQLLFYSVGIGQISSEVPQNLSASRPQDRQFILSSKKLLLSDSGFYLCAWSLGGSLNTGELFFGEGSRLTVL.

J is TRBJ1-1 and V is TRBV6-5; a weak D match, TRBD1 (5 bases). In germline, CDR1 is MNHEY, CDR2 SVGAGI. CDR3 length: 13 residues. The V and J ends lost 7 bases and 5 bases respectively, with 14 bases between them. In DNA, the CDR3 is TGTGCCAGCACCCCCCAGGGAAGAACTGAAGCTTTCTTT. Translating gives CASTPQGRTEAFF.

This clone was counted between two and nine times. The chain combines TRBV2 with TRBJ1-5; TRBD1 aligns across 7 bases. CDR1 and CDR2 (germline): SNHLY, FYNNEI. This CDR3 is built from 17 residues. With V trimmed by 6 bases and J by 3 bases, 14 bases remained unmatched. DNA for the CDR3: TGTGCCAGCAGACGACGGGACAGCTCTCTTTACAATCAGCCCCAGCATTTT. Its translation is CASRRRDSSLYNQPQHF.

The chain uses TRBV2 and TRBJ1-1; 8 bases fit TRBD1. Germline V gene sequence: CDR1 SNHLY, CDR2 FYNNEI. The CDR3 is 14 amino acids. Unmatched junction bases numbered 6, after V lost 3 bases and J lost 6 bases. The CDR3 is CASSEGQVVSEAFF. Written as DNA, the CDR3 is TGTGCCAGCAGTGAGGGACAGGTCGTCTCTGAAGCTTTCTTT.

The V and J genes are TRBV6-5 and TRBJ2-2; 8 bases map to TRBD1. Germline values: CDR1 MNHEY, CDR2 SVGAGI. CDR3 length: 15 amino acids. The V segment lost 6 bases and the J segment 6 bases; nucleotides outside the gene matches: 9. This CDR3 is CASRPGGATAGELFF. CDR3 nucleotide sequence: TGTGCCAGCAGACCAGGGGGCGCGACGGCCGGGGAGCTGTTTTTT.

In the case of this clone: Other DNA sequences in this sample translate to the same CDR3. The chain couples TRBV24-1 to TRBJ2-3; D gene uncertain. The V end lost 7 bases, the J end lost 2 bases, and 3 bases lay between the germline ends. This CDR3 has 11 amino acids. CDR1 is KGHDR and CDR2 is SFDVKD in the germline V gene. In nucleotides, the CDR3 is TGTGCCACCAGCCTCACAGATACGCAGTATTTT. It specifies CATSLTDTQYF.

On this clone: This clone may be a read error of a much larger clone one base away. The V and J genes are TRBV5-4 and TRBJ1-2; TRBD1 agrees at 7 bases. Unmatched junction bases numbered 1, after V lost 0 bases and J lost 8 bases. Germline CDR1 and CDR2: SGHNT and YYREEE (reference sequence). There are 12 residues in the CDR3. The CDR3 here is CASSLDRGGYTF. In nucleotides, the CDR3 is TGTGCCAGCAGCTTGGACAGGGGCGGCTACACCTTC.

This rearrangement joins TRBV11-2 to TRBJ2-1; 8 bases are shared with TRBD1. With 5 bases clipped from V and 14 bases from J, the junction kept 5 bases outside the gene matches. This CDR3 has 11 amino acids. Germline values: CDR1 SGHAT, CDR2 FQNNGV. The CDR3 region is CASSEGQVEFF. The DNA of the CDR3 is TGTGCCAGCAGCGAGGGACAGGTTGAGTTCTTC.

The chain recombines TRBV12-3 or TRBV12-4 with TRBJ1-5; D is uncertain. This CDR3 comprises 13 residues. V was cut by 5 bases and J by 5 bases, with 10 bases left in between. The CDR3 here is CASSPRGDQPQHF. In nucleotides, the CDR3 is TGTGCCAGCAGTCCCCGCGGAGATCAGCCCCAGCATTTT.

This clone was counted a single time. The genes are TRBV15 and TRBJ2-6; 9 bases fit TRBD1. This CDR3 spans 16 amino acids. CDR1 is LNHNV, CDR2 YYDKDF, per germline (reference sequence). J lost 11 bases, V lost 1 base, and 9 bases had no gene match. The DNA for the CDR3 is TGTGCCACCAGCAGAGGGGAATGGGACAGGGTACACGTCCTGACTTTC. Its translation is CATSRGEWDRVHVLTF.

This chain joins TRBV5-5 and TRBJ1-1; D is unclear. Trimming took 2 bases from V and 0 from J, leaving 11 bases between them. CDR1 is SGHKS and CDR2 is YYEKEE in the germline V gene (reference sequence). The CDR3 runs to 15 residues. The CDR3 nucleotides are TGTGCCAGCAGCTTTGGGCCGACGGTGAACACTGAAGCTTTCTTT. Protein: CASSFGPTVNTEAFF.